The present T cell receptor beta chain was sequenced within a study of CD8 T cells in ankylosing spondylitis. CDR3 size: 13 residues. CDR1 and CDR2 from the germline V gene are LGHNA and YNFKEQ. The germline V and J ends were trimmed by 11 bases and 9 bases, with 17 bases remaining between them. Study results and caveats: Both synovial fluid and blood in reactive arthritis had previously been reported to carry some motif variants. What appeared characteristic of ankylosing spondylitis blood was a TCR beta motif of fewer than ten highly homologous variants.

TCRdb re-called the 5' RACE reads with MiXCR, one entry per CDR3 protein. The sample contains 470,000 or so distinct CDR3 sequences, 25% to 30% of which appear only once. This clonotype was counted between two and nine times. What it binds is unknown. This chain connects TRBV4-2 to TRBJ1-6; D is undetermined. The sequenced sample consisted of blood, either unsorted or a sorted T cell fraction (not recorded which). The source is a male donor with ankylosing spondylitis. The CDR3 DNA reads as TGTGCCGCTACCTTAAGGTCAGGTTCACCCCTCCACTTT. The encoded protein is CAATLRSGSPLHF.